One and the same sample provided the 23 T cell receptor beta chains below, sequenced in a study of blood T cell repertoires in COVID-19 (TCRdb year 2020). The library was generated by the immunoSEQ multiplex PCR assay. TCRdb limited this immuneACCESS table to in-frame rearrangements with V and J called. A share of clones is missing; checked studies link under half to unresolved V genes, and the rest is unexplained. This sample comprises roughly 380,000 clones, 85% of them detected only once. The ten top clones hold roughly 3.9% of the sample. What was sequenced was peripheral blood. Every receptor here comes from a woman between 18 and 29 years old with acute or convalescent COVID-19.

The table lists this clone with a count of one. This rearrangement joins TRBV5-6 to TRBJ2-3, with D perhaps TRBD2 (7 bases). CDR3 length: 17 residues. Trimming left V 4 bases short and J 2 bases short, with 20 bases between. Germline V gene lookup returns CDR1 SGHDT and CDR2 YYEEEE. The CDR3 DNA follows: TGTGCCAGCAGCCCGCCCTGGGGGCGGGAGAACACAGATACGCAGTATTTT. Amino acid sequence: CASSPPWGRENTDTQYF.

The V and J genes are TRBV4-2 and TRBJ2-1; 8 nucleotides align to TRBD2. This CDR3 comprises 15 residues. J was trimmed by 4 bases and V by 1 base; bases with no gene match: 3. Germline V gene sequence: CDR1 LGHNA, CDR2 YNFKEQ. CDR3: CASSQATSGYNEQFF. The CDR3 bases are TGTGCCAGCAGCCAAGCTACTAGCGGATACAATGAGCAGTTCTTC.

The chain employs TRBV6-2 or TRBV6-3 and TRBJ1-1; D unclear. This CDR3 spans 13 amino acids. CDR1 is MNHEY and CDR2 is SVGEGT in the germline V gene. V lost 5 bases to trimming and J lost 6 bases, with 13 bases between them. The CDR3 coding sequence is TGTGCCAGCAGTATAGGAGGGTTGGCTGAAGCTTTCTTT. Translated, it gives CASSIGGLAEAFF.

This sequence joins TRBV24-1 and TRBJ2-5, with D perhaps TRBD1 (6 bases). V shed 1 base and J shed 5 bases, with 13 bases lying between them. This CDR3 is 15 amino acids long. Germline CDR1 KGHDR, CDR2 SFDVKD. The CDR3, as DNA: TGTGCCACCAGTGATTTAACAGGGAATGTGGAGACCCAGTACTTC. This sequence encodes CATSDLTGNVETQYF.

The chain uses TRBV4-1 and TRBJ1-5, with D possibly matching TRBD1 (6 bases). Germline V gives CDR1 MGHRA, CDR2 YSYEKL. CDR3 length: 16 residues. Trimming removed 0 bases at V and 7 bases at J, with 16 bases between. This CDR3 is CASSQDRQGRVQPQHF. CDR3 sequence (DNA): TGCGCCAGCAGCCAAGATCGCCAGGGGAGGGTGCAGCCCCAGCATTTT.

The V gene is TRBV5-6, the J gene TRBJ2-1; 10 bases are shared with TRBD2. V gave up 4 bases and J gave up 5 bases; unmatched junction bases: 9. CDR3 length equals 16 residues. CDR1 is SGHDT, CDR2 YYEEEE, per germline. The CDR3 region has the DNA TGTGCCAGCAGCCCGAATCCCGGGACTAGCGACAATGAGCAGTTCTTC. It codes for CASSPNPGTSDNEQFF. Looking up the rest from reference TRBV5-6 and TRBJ2-1 gives the full variable domain: DAGVTQSPTHLIKTRGQQVTLRCSPKSGHDTVSWYQQALGQGPQFIFQYYEEEERQRGNFPDRFSGHQFPNYSSELNVNALLLGDSALYLCASSPNPGTSDNEQFFGPGTRLTVL.

This clone was seen a handful of times. This chain uses TRBV28 with TRBJ2-2; TRBD2 aligns across 7 bases. J lost 6 bases, V lost 6 bases, and 10 bases had no gene match. This CDR3 has 15 residues. Per the germline V gene, CDR1 is MDHEN and CDR2 is SYDVKM. The CDR3 reads CASSPWEGTAGELFF. For the CDR3, the DNA is TGTGCCAGCAGCCCATGGGAGGGGACTGCCGGGGAGCTGTTTTTT. Combining the CDR3 with reference TRBV28 and TRBJ2-2 gives the whole variable domain DVKVTQSSRYLVKRTGEKVFLECVQDMDHENMFWYRQDPGLGLRLIYFSYDVKMKEKGDIPEGYSVSREKKERFSLILESASTNQTSMYLCASSPWEGTAGELFFGEGSRLTVL.

The chain uses TRBV6-5 and TRBJ2-1, with 10 positions matching TRBD2. V lost 0 bases, J lost 4 bases, and 3 bases stayed unmatched. Looked up from germline, CDR1 is MNHEY and CDR2 is SVGAGI. This CDR3 comprises 16 residues. In DNA, the CDR3 is TGTGCCAGCAGTTACTCCGTAGCGGGAGGTTACAATGAGCAGTTCTTC. It specifies CASSYSVAGGYNEQFF.

The chain links TRBV29-1 to TRBJ1-1, with D perhaps matching TRBD1 (5 bases). With 2 bases removed from V and 4 bases from J, the gap between germline ends came to 11 bases. Germline V gene data show CDR1 as SQVTM and CDR2 as ANQGSEA. CDR3 length: 13 residues. The CDR3 DNA follows: TGCAGCGTTGAATCCCGACAGACCACTGAAGCTTTCTTT. This gives the protein CSVESRQTTEAFF.

The V call is TRBV27, the J call TRBJ2-2; D not certain. Germline values: CDR1 MNHEY, CDR2 SMNVEV (reference sequence). V lost 3 bases and J 3 bases, leaving 8 bases between the germline ends. This CDR3 is built from 14 residues. CDR3 in amino acids: CASSFGVYTGELFF. CDR3 nucleotide sequence: TGTGCCAGCAGTTTTGGAGTTTACACCGGGGAGCTGTTTTTT.

This clone was detected a few times. The rearrangement links TRBV21-1 to TRBJ1-1. TRBV21-1 is tagged as a pseudogene. The CDR3 has 13 residues. The CDR3 sequence: CASIERMNTEAFF. The CDR3 DNA reads as TGTGCCAGCATTGAGAGGATGAACACTGAAGCTTTCTTT.

The chain couples TRBV3-1 (or the pseudogene TRBV3-2) to TRBJ1-5, with 8 bases aligning to TRBD1. The CDR3 consists of 21 residues. With 4 bases clipped from V and 0 bases from J, the junction kept 20 bases outside the gene matches. Looked up from germline, CDR1 is LGHDT and CDR2 is YNNKEL (reference sequence). The CDR3 here is CASSLLKGPGQEGYSNQPQHF. For the CDR3, the DNA is TGTGCCAGCAGCCTCTTAAAGGGACCGGGACAGGAGGGTTATAGCAATCAGCCCCAGCATTTT.

CDR3 nucleotides: TGTGCCAGTAGTATAGCGGGGACTGGAAACACCATATATTTT. Translation: CASSIAGTGNTIYF. The chain uses TRBV19 and TRBJ1-3; D gene uncertain. Trimming stripped 1 base from V and 2 bases from J, with 6 bases between. Germline V gene data show CDR1 as LNHDA and CDR2 as SQIVND (reference sequence). CDR3 length equals 14 residues. The full variable domain, rest sourced from reference TRBV19 and TRBJ1-3, is DGGITQSPKYLFRKEGQNVTLSCEQNLNHDAMYWYRQDPGQGLRLIYYSQIVNDFQKGDIAEGYSVSREKKESFPLTVTSAQKNPTAFYLCASSIAGTGNTIYFGEGSWLTVV.

The CDR3 DNA reads TGTGCCAGCAGCCAATCGGGGGGATCTGGAAACACCATATATTTT. This gives the protein CASSQSGGSGNTIYF. The chain combines TRBV16 with TRBJ1-3, with D maybe TRBD1 (5 bases). Per the germline V gene, CDR1 is KGHSY and CDR2 is FQNENV. Between the trimmed V and J ends, which lost 0 bases and 1 base, there was a span of 7 bases. This CDR3 comprises 15 residues.

The genes are TRBV19 and TRBJ2-3; perhaps TRBD1 as D (5 bases). Trimming left V 1 base short and J 1 base short, with 12 bases between. Germline V CDR1 and CDR2: LNHDA, SQIVND (reference sequence). This CDR3 contains 16 residues. The CDR3: CASSIGRGSGTDTQYF. The DNA of the CDR3 is TGTGCCAGTAGTATAGGAAGGGGATCGGGCACAGATACGCAGTATTTT.

The rearrangement uses TRBV28 and TRBJ1-5; 9 bases align to TRBD1. This CDR3 is 15 amino acids long. V was clipped by 3 bases and J by 2 bases; unmatched bases: 2. Per the germline V gene, CDR1 is MDHEN and CDR2 is SYDVKM. CDR3 DNA: TGTGCCAGCAGTTTCCGGGACAGGGGCAATCAGCCCCAGCATTTT. As protein: CASSFRDRGNQPQHF.

This clone has just one count. The chain carries TRBV5-4 and TRBJ2-1, with 9 bases lining up with TRBD2. Germline V lookup: CDR1 SGHNT, CDR2 YYREEE (reference sequence). The V and J ends lost 3 bases and 4 bases, in that order; junction bases with no gene match: 8. This CDR3 is 16 amino acids long. The CDR3 DNA is TGTGCCAGCAGCTCCCCGGGACTAGCAGAATACAATGAGCAGTTCTTC. It yields the protein CASSSPGLAEYNEQFF.

The chain employs TRBV6-5 and TRBJ1-5, with TRBD1 matching over 9 bases. The CDR3 totals 14 residues. J gave up 4 bases and V 6 bases, and 4 bases lay outside the gene matches. Germline loops: CDR1 MNHEY, CDR2 SVGAGI. The CDR3 bases are TGTGCCAGCAGGTCCGGGACAGGGAATCAGCCCCAGCATTTT. It yields the protein CASRSGTGNQPQHF.

The chain recombines TRBV5-1 with TRBJ2-5; no clear D gene. Germline CDR1 is SGHRS and CDR2 is YFSETQ. This CDR3 has 15 residues. V lost 3 bases to trimming and J lost 0 bases, with 12 bases between them. The CDR3 region has the DNA TGCGCCAGCAGCTCTACGGGTCGGAACCAAGAGACCCAGTACTTC. Translated: CASSSTGRNQETQYF.

The chain combines TRBV10-3 with TRBJ1-1, with D tentatively TRBD1 (5 bases). CDR3 length equals 13 residues. Trimming stripped 8 bases from V and 1 base from J, with 11 bases between. CDR1 is ENHRY, CDR2 SYGVKD, per germline. The CDR3 DNA reads TGTGCCATCCAAGACAGCTGGAACACTGAAGCTTTCTTT. It is translated as CAIQDSWNTEAFF.

The gene calls are TRBV30 and TRBJ2-1; 10 bases are shared with TRBD2. Germline CDR1 reads GTSNPN; CDR2 reads SVGIG (reference sequence). The CDR3 is 14 amino acids. J lost 4 bases, V lost 4 bases, and 4 bases had no gene match. In DNA, the CDR3 is TGTGCCTGGAAGACTAGCGGGTTTTACAATGAGCAGTTCTTC. Amino acids: CAWKTSGFYNEQFF.

The chain links TRBV19 to TRBJ1-5; D unresolved. CDR3 length equals 15 residues. Deletions cut 5 bases from V and 2 bases from J, with 13 bases between. Per germline, CDR1 LNHDA and CDR2 SQIVND (reference sequence). In DNA form, the CDR3 reads TGTGCCAGTAGTGAGGTCGGGAGGGGCAATCAGCCCCAGCATTTT. This codes for CASSEVGRGNQPQHF. Looking up the rest from reference TRBV19 and TRBJ1-5 gives the full variable domain: DGGITQSPKYLFRKEGQNVTLSCEQNLNHDAMYWYRQDPGQGLRLIYYSQIVNDFQKGDIAEGYSVSREKKESFPLTVTSAQKNPTAFYLCASSEVGRGNQPQHFGDGTRLSIL.

The gene calls are TRBV11-1 and TRBJ2-3; TRBD1 aligns across 7 bases. The CDR3 has 16 residues. The V gene's germline CDR1 is SGHAT and CDR2 FQDESV (reference sequence). The junction had 10 bases not matched to a gene; V was cut back by 5 bases and J by 2 bases. The CDR3 protein is CASSRRTGQHTDTQYF. CDR3 sequence (DNA): TGTGCCAGCAGCCGCCGGACAGGCCAACACACAGATACGCAGTATTTT.